These 9 T cell receptor beta chains were sequenced from one sample in a study of human T cells and chemical hapten exposure. One entry per CDR3 protein, called by TCRdb with MiXCR from the RACE reads. The sample includes approximately 72,000 distinct CDR3 sequences, around 10% of them seen just once. Noted time point: patch test 3, about 24 weeks after DPC sensitization. Treatment reported: therapeutic diphenylcyclopropenone sensitization with weekly scalp DPC. The source material was whole blood, sampled in connection with sensitization to the hapten diphenylcyclopropenone (DPC). The source is a woman aged 45-65 years with alopecia areata. Some clones in this sample may be carry-over from other donors' samples.

The chain combines TRBV11-2 with TRBJ2-3; 10 bases are shared with TRBD2. V trimming: 5 bases; J trimming: 5 bases; junction bases outside the gene matches: 7. CDR3 length: 15 residues. Germline lookup yields CDR1 SGHAT and CDR2 FQNNGV. CDR3 coding DNA: TGTGCCAGCAGCATACTGAAGCGGGGGGGAGATACGCAGTATTTT. This sequence encodes CASSILKRGGDTQYF.

The sample holds a few counts of this clonotype. The chain recombines TRBV29-1 with TRBJ1-1, with 8 positions matching TRBD1. CDR3 length: 13 residues. Germline CDR1 is SQVTM and CDR2 is ANQGSEA. With V trimmed by 6 bases and J by 3 bases, 6 bases remained unmatched. Here the CDR3 reads CSVRQGTDTEAFF. CDR3 bases: TGCAGCGTGAGACAGGGGACAGACACTGAAGCTTTCTTT.

The chain is built from TRBV19 and TRBJ2-5, with 7 bases aligning to TRBD1. Germline CDR1 reads LNHDA; CDR2 reads SQIVND (reference sequence). This CDR3 contains 15 residues. V lost 4 bases and J lost 1; bases outside the gene matches: 6. As DNA, the CDR3 is TGTGCCAGTAGTACCGCCGGGACAGCCCAAGAGACCCAGTACTTC. This translates into CASSTAGTAQETQYF.

The chain is built from TRBV4-1 and TRBJ2-2; D might be TRBD2 (6 bases). The CDR3 is 15 residues long. Per the germline V gene, CDR1 is MGHRA and CDR2 is YSYEKL. V shed 4 bases and J shed 5 bases, with 14 bases lying between them. The CDR3 bases are TGCGCCAGCAGCCCCCAGGCGGGGAGAACCGGGGAGCTGTTTTTT. This codes for CASSPQAGRTGELFF.

At least ten counts were recorded for this clonotype. CDR3 nucleotides: TGTGCCAGCAGCTTACGACTCAATGAGCAGTTCTTC. Translated: CASSLRLNEQFF. V is TRBV7-2 and J is TRBJ2-1; D unresolved. V lost 2 bases to trimming and J lost 6 bases, with 5 bases between them. CDR1 SGHTA and CDR2 FQGNSA come from the germline V gene. The CDR3 runs to 12 residues. Full variable domain (missing parts from reference TRBV7-2 and TRBJ2-1): GAGVSQSPSNKVTEKGKDVELRCDPISGHTALYWYRQSLGQGLEFLIYFQGNSAPDKSGLPSDRFSAERTGGSVSTLTIQRTQQEDSAVYLCASSLRLNEQFFGPGTRLTVL.

This clonotype was counted at least ten times. The V gene is TRBV6-6, the J gene TRBJ2-7; D is perhaps TRBD1 or TRBD2 (5 bases each). V was trimmed by 6 bases and J by 1 base, leaving 16 bases between them. Per the germline V gene, CDR1 is MNHNY and CDR2 is SVGAGI (reference sequence). The CDR3 contains 15 residues. This CDR3 is CASRNGLGASYEQYF. In nucleotides, the CDR3 is TGTGCCAGCAGAAACGGGCTCGGGGCTTCCTACGAGCAGTACTTC.

This clonotype was recorded a few times. The rearrangement joins TRBV12-3 or TRBV12-4 to TRBJ1-2; 10 bases match TRBD1. The CDR3 is 14 residues long. The J segment lost 2 bases and the V segment lost 7 bases, leaving 4 bases of the junction unmatched. CDR3 DNA sequence: TGTGCCAGCACTAGACAGGGGGCGAACTATGGCTACACCTTC. It encodes CASTRQGANYGYTF.

This clonotype occurred many times. This chain joins TRBV28 and TRBJ2-7; 9 positions agree with TRBD1. The trim removed 10 bases at V and 2 bases at J, leaving 9 bases unmatched. The CDR3 contains 14 residues. Germline CDR1 is MDHEN and CDR2 is SYDVKM. CDR3 loop: CATQGQGSTYEQYF. The DNA for the CDR3 is TGTGCCACCCAGGGACAGGGAAGTACCTACGAGCAGTACTTC. Supplemented by reference TRBV28 and TRBJ2-7, the full variable domain reads DVKVTQSSRYLVKRTGEKVFLECVQDMDHENMFWYRQDPGLGLRLIYFSYDVKMKEKGDIPEGYSVSREKKERFSLILESASTNQTSMYLCATQGQGSTYEQYFGPGTRLTVT.

This clonotype was seen repeatedly, ten times or more. The rearrangement links TRBV7-9 to TRBJ1-6, with D perhaps matching TRBD1 (6 bases). This CDR3 contains 14 residues. The germline V and J ends were trimmed by 2 bases and 9 bases, with 11 bases remaining between them. Germline V gene data show CDR1 as SEHNR and CDR2 as FQNEAQ (reference sequence). The CDR3 protein is CASSLPGESSPLHF. The CDR3 coding sequence is TGTGCCAGCAGCTTACCAGGGGAAAGTTCACCCCTCCACTTT.